These T cell receptor beta chains were read from a single sample in a study of control samples from healthy donors and cancer patients. This table comes from immunoSEQ multiplex PCR, and its TCRdb copy is limited to in-frame clones, with some not included. The table has more than 75,000 clones, roughly 90% seen once. Sequenced input: blood. The receptor source for this set is a man in his forties or fifties in good health. Both conserved end residues are trimmed from each CDR3. Size values are once, few and many counts, or a class for expanded clones, and some rows have none.

CDR3: ASSLAGGTGDNSPLH; V: TRBV7-9; size: -; J: TRBJ1-6
CDR3: ASSGLAGADTQY; V: TRBV2; size: -; J: TRBJ2-3
CDR3: ASSDRVFTEAF; V: TRBV5-1; size: -; J: TRBJ1-1
CDR3: ASRPPGTGNGETQY; V: TRBV7-2; size: -; J: TRBJ2-5
CDR3: ASSPLGRGANVLT; V: TRBV14; size: -; J: TRBJ2-6
CDR3: ASSLAVSGGDTQY; V: TRBV7-7; size: once; J: TRBJ2-3
CDR3: ASSSDLDREQY; V: TRBV5-1; size: -; J: TRBJ2-7
CDR3: ASSQVPQGGTGELF; V: TRBV3-1/TRBV3-2; size: -; J: TRBJ2-2
CDR3: ATTVAFIQVEGQNTEAF; V: TRBV15; size: -; J: TRBJ1-1
CDR3: ASSPRTSVNTDTQY; V: TRBV7-9; size: -; J: TRBJ2-3
CDR3: ASSQGPGYT; V: TRBV3-1/TRBV3-2; size: -; J: TRBJ1-2
CDR3: ASSGGAWETQY; V: TRBV25-1; size: once; J: TRBJ2-5
CDR3: ASSLTTVNSPLH; V: TRBV11-2; size: -; J: TRBJ1-6
CDR3: ASSPRTSGVGTDTQY; V: TRBV5-1; size: -; J: TRBJ2-3
CDR3: ASSPARATGELF; V: TRBV5-5; size: -; J: TRBJ2-2
CDR3: ASSQKLPSRIGQPQH; V: TRBV14; size: -; J: TRBJ1-5
CDR3: ASEAGNTEAF; V: TRBV11-3; size: few; J: TRBJ1-1
CDR3: AWSATGGLRGYT; V: TRBV30; size: -; J: TRBJ1-2
CDR3: ASSVTGMGSGNTIY; V: TRBV5-1; size: -; J: TRBJ1-3
CDR3: ASSLGAGSKNIQY; V: TRBV7-6; size: once; J: TRBJ2-4
CDR3: ASSTLAGAGTGELF; V: TRBV7-6; size: -; J: TRBJ2-2
CDR3: ASSLGVGGAETQY; V: TRBV11-2; size: -; J: TRBJ2-5
CDR3: ASNPGQGFPYEQY; V: TRBV5-1; size: -; J: TRBJ2-7
CDR3: ASSPGQRWEQY; V: TRBV6-5; size: -; J: TRBJ2-7
CDR3: ASSLYGAGNTEAF; V: TRBV5-1; size: -; J: TRBJ1-1
CDR3: ASSLGLGATGELF; V: TRBV7-2; size: -; J: TRBJ2-2
CDR3: ASSEGSAYGYT; V: TRBV9; size: -; J: TRBJ1-2